This note documents a single TCR beta chain sequence. This specimen belongs to a study of blood T cell repertoires in COVID-19. Study-wide context: Spain, Italy and the United States supplied samples that represented acute and convalescent COVID-19.

Germline V gene sequence: CDR1 SGHRS, CDR2 YFSETQ. This CDR3 spans 14 amino acids. Trimming shortened V by 4 bases and J by 0 bases, and 8 bases separated the two germline ends. Participants had their cohort set by participant-reported clinical history. Authors' processing steps: Reference gene primer amplification gave nucleated cell count estimates. Some clones are missing from TCRdb's copy, which holds only in-frame ones; the method was immunoSEQ multiplex PCR. V and J calls and clone size are copied from that table; D and trimming were computed from the DNA. The data hold some 350,000 clones, with 70% to 90% observed a single time.

V gene TRBV5-1 combines with J gene TRBJ2-1; possibly TRBD2 for D (6 bases). Sequenced: PBMCs or T cells enriched from blood (not recorded which). This clonotype originated in a woman aged 25 to 45 who had recovered from COVID-19. Written as DNA, the CDR3 is TGCGCCAGCAGCACGGACTACTCCTACAATGAGCAGTTCTTC. Protein: CASSTDYSYNEQFF.